The 16 T cell receptor beta chains listed next were all sequenced from one sample in a study of T cells after yellow fever vaccination. One entry per CDR3 protein, called by TCRdb with MiXCR from the 5' RACE reads. The data contain some 320,000 distinct CDR3 sequences, 4.1% of them singletons. The specimen comprised PBMCs, sampled 5 days after the yellow fever booster vaccination. These receptors all come from a man between 18 and 29 years old who received the YFV17D yellow fever vaccine.

This clonotype came up a few times. The rearrangement links TRBV12-3 or TRBV12-4 to TRBJ2-5; a possible D gene is TRBD2 (5 bases). CDR3 length: 14 amino acids. The V and J ends lost 6 bases and 3 bases respectively, with 14 bases between them. This CDR3 reads CASRTNRGEETQYF. The CDR3, as DNA: TGTGCCAGCAGGACTAACCGGGGAGAAGAGACCCAGTACTTC.

This clonotype was detected only a few times. The chain is built from TRBV12-3 or TRBV12-4 and TRBJ1-3; D possibly corresponds to TRBD1 (5 bases). With 3 bases removed from V and 1 base from J, the gap between germline ends came to 7 bases. CDR3 size: 14 residues. This CDR3 is CASSFGGSGNTIYF. In DNA, the CDR3 is TGTGCCAGCAGTTTCGGGGGATCTGGAAACACCATATATTTT.

This clonotype was detected ten times or more. The chain uses TRBV20-1 and TRBJ2-2; D is undetermined. CDR3 size: 14 residues. The V gene lost 3 bases and the J gene lost 1 base, with 9 bases spanning the gap. Germline lookup yields CDR1 DFQATT and CDR2 SNEGSKA (reference sequence). CDR3 region: CSASGSENTGELFF. The CDR3 DNA is TGCAGTGCTAGCGGCAGCGAGAACACCGGGGAGCTGTTTTTT.

The V and J genes are TRBV4-3 and TRBJ2-7; D perhaps matches TRBD2 (7 bases). Trimming stripped 3 bases from V and 2 bases from J, with 14 bases between. CDR1 and CDR2 (germline): LGHNA, YSLEER. CDR3 length: 15 residues. In DNA, the CDR3 is TGCGCCAGCAGCCAGACTTGGGGGGGCCCCTACGAGCAGTACTTC. As protein: CASSQTWGGPYEQYF.

Only a few counts were recorded for this clonotype. This chain joins TRBV10-3 and TRBJ1-5; D is ambiguous. Germline CDR1 reads ENHRY; CDR2 reads SYGVKD. V was clipped by 2 bases and J by 7 bases, with 12 bases between them. The CDR3 covers 14 residues. CDR3 region: CAISETAPRQPQHF. For the CDR3, the DNA is TGTGCCATCAGTGAGACGGCTCCGCGGCAGCCCCAGCATTTT.

The V and J genes are TRBV29-1 and TRBJ1-6; possible D gene TRBD1, 6 bases. CDR3 length equals 13 residues. Germline lookup yields CDR1 SQVTM and CDR2 ANQGSEA. Trimming cost V 4 bases and J 9 bases, with 13 bases left between them. CDR3 protein: CSVGEEGGSPLHF. Written as DNA, the CDR3 is TGCAGCGTTGGGGAAGAGGGGGGTTCACCCCTCCACTTT.

This clonotype was observed at least ten times. The chain carries TRBV9 and TRBJ1-2; D perhaps matches TRBD1 (6 bases). The length of the CDR3 is 14 residues. CDR1 and CDR2 (germline): SGDLS, YYNGEE. V was shortened by 3 bases and J by 4 bases, with 13 bases between the two germline ends. Here the CDR3 DNA reads TGTGCCAGCAGCGGGACCACAGGGAGCTATGGCTACACCTTC. Its protein is CASSGTTGSYGYTF.

There are many counts of this clonotype. This sequence joins TRBV2 and TRBJ2-1; D is perhaps TRBD1 or TRBD2 (6 bases each). CDR1 and CDR2 from the germline V gene are SNHLY and FYNNEI. CDR3 length: 12 residues. V was trimmed by 8 bases and J by 8 bases, leaving 13 bases between them. The CDR3 sequence is CASDGGGDEQFF. DNA for the CDR3: TGTGCCAGCGACGGAGGGGGAGATGAGCAGTTCTTC.

This clonotype was observed a few times. CDR3 DNA: TGTGCCAGCATCGCCCGGGCGGAAGCCAAAAACATTCAGTACTTC. This codes for CASIARAEAKNIQYF. This sequence joins TRBV7-2 and TRBJ2-4; the D is unclear. CDR1 is SGHTA, CDR2 FQGNSA, per germline. This CDR3 comprises 15 residues. The germline V and J ends were trimmed by 7 bases and 0 bases, with 13 bases remaining between them.

This clonotype has ten or more counts. The rearrangement uses TRBV18 and TRBJ1-1, with a weak D call TRBD1 (6 bases). Germline values: CDR1 KGHSH, CDR2 LQKENI. This CDR3 has 13 amino acids. V was cut by 6 bases and J by 0 bases, with 8 bases left in between. The CDR3 bases are TGTGCCAGCTCGGAGGGGGTGAACACTGAAGCTTTCTTT. Translated, it gives CASSEGVNTEAFF.

This clonotype was seen repeatedly, ten times or more. CDR3 residues: CASSLDRGQSYNEQFF. The CDR3 nucleotides are TGTGCCAGCAGCTTGGACAGGGGGCAATCCTACAATGAGCAGTTCTTC. The chain uses TRBV5-4 and TRBJ2-1; TRBD1 matches 9 bases. CDR3 length equals 16 residues. CDR1 and CDR2 (germline): SGHNT, YYREEE (reference sequence). With 0 bases clipped from V and 1 base from J, the junction kept 2 bases outside the gene matches.

The CDR3 sequence is CASSFTGLTGELFF. CDR3 DNA: TGTGCCAGCAGTTTTACAGGGTTGACCGGGGAGCTGTTTTTT. The genes are TRBV27 and TRBJ2-2; D might be TRBD1 (6 bases). The CDR3 sequence is 14 residues long. Germline V CDR1 and CDR2: MNHEY, SMNVEV (reference sequence). Trimming shortened V by 3 bases and J by 5 bases, and 10 bases separated the two germline ends.

This clonotype showed up just a few times. The chain carries TRBV12-3 or TRBV12-4 and TRBJ1-1, with D possibly being TRBD1 (5 bases). The CDR3 is 11 residues long. The V end was cut by 11 bases, the J end by 5 bases, with 12 bases between. CDR3 sequence (DNA): TGTGCCTCGGGACTGTGGACTGAAGCTTTCTTT. Protein product: CASGLWTEAFF.

This clonotype was counted ten times or more. This chain joins TRBV6-2 or TRBV6-3 and TRBJ1-6; D gene ambiguous. In germline, CDR1 is MNHEY, CDR2 SVGEGT. The germline V and J ends were trimmed by 5 bases and 7 bases, with 12 bases remaining between them. CDR3 length equals 14 residues. CDR3 residues: CASSRHGRNSPLHF. The CDR3 DNA sequence: TGTGCCAGCAGTCGACACGGTAGGAATTCACCCCTCCACTTT.

This clonotype was observed many times. The chain links TRBV6-6 to TRBJ2-1, with D uncertain. The CDR3 runs 15 residues. Germline CDR1 reads MNHNY; CDR2 reads SVGAGI (reference sequence). Trimming stripped 4 bases from V and 0 bases from J, with 10 bases between. CDR3 DNA sequence: TGTGCCAGCAGTTCGACTGTCAGCTCCTACAATGAGCAGTTCTTC. Its translation is CASSSTVSSYNEQFF.

The J gene is TRBJ2-1, the V gene TRBV5-4; 7 nucleotides line up with TRBD2. This CDR3 has 15 amino acids. V shed 0 bases and J 5 bases; nucleotides not matched to a gene: 5. In germline, CDR1 is SGHNT, CDR2 YYREEE (reference sequence). CDR3 bases: TGTGCCAGCAGCTTGGTGGCGGGGGAGGACAATGAGCAGTTCTTC. It translates to CASSLVAGEDNEQFF.